These 5 T cell receptor beta chains share one sample of origin, sequenced in a study of vaccination and CD4 T cells after COVID-19. Treatment described: roughly 10-day PBMC culture with coronavirus spike peptide pools or control peptides (ViraFEST assay). These receptors lack a known antigen. Sequenced with the Oncomine TCR Beta short-read assay was DNA taken from cultured CD4+ T cells. MiXCR, run by TCRdb on the PCR reads, gives a single entry per CDR3 protein. Found here are more than 9,500 distinct CDR3 sequences, about 48% of them singletons; the top ten hold about 20%. The sequencing here drew on cultured CD4+ T cells from blood, taken after SARS-CoV-2 vaccination. These receptors all come from a human donor with COVID-19.

This clonotype came up a few times. The CDR3 DNA follows: TGTGCCAGCACCGGACTAGCGGGGGGGCGGGAGCAGTACTTC. It codes for CASTGLAGGREQYF. The chain is built from TRBV7-6 and TRBJ2-7; TRBD2 aligns across 15 bases. V gave up 7 bases and J gave up 7 bases; unmatched junction bases: 5. This CDR3 is 14 amino acids long. The germline V gene encodes CDR1 SGHVS and CDR2 FNYEAQ.

The genes are TRBV19 and TRBJ1-2; 9 nucleotides align to TRBD1. V gave up 1 base and J gave up 4 bases; unmatched junction bases: 4. The CDR3 sequence is 15 residues long. CDR1 and CDR2 from the germline V gene are LNHDA and SQIVND (reference sequence). CDR3 DNA sequence: TGTGCCAGTAGTATAGGGACAGGGGATTTCTATGGCTACACCTTC. Encoded protein: CASSIGTGDFYGYTF.

The rearrangement joins TRBV10-3 to TRBJ2-1; 8 bases are shared with TRBD2. This CDR3 is 17 amino acids long. Per the germline V gene, CDR1 is ENHRY and CDR2 is SYGVKD. V trimming: 8 bases; J trimming: 4 bases; junction bases outside the gene matches: 16. The CDR3 reads CAIGRAALSGVYNEQFF. As DNA, the CDR3 is TGTGCCATCGGTAGAGCCGCCCTTAGCGGGGTTTACAATGAGCAGTTCTTC.

The chain joins TRBV7-2 to TRBJ2-3; TRBD2 agrees at 11 bases. V lost 5 bases and J lost 3; bases outside the gene matches: 10. Germline-derived CDR1 and CDR2 are SGHTA and FQGNSA. The CDR3 consists of 17 residues. The CDR3 nucleotides are TGTGCCAGCAGCAGAGGGGCTAGCGGGGGGAGGACAGATACGCAGTATTTT. It encodes CASSRGASGGRTDTQYF.

This clonotype came up a few times. This chain joins TRBV7-3 and TRBJ1-2; D remains ambiguous. Germline V gives CDR1 SGHTA, CDR2 FQGTGA. Trimming stripped 5 bases from V and 2 bases from J, with 12 bases between. The CDR3 sequence is 14 residues long. In nucleotides, the CDR3 is TGTGCCAGCAGCCCCGAGGGCATCAACTATGGCTACACCTTC. This encodes CASSPEGINYGYTF.